These 17 T cell receptor beta chains were sequenced from one sample in a study of regulatory T cells in long-lasting Graves disease. Time point given: newly diagnosed GD, antithyroid drugs for less than 3 months. From PBMCs, RNA was extracted and then used to make the TCR library. With iRepertoire HTBI primers and Arm-PCR of CDR3 regions, TCR beta libraries were built. Via MiXCR, TCRdb re-called the multiplex PCR reads, giving one row per CDR3 protein. The table shows 550,000 or so distinct CDR3 sequences, with about 12% occurring only once. These sequences were also reported in another study, on T cells in Graves' hyperthyroidism and ophthalmopathy.

This specimen consisted of peripheral blood mononuclear cells (PBMCs), obtained at new diagnosis, from a patient treated with antithyroid drugs. Every receptor here comes from a woman in her twenties or thirties with Graves disease.

This clonotype has a handful of counts. V usage is TRBV20-1 and J usage is TRBJ2-7, with TRBD1 matching 9 bases. The ends lost 6 bases at V and 1 base at J; junction bases unmatched: 10. The V gene's germline CDR1 is DFQATT and CDR2 SNEGSKA (reference sequence). CDR3 length: 15 residues. CDR3 region: CSALPDRGISYEQYF. CDR3 coding DNA: TGCAGTGCCCTTCCGGACAGGGGAATTTCCTACGAGCAGTACTTC.

This clonotype was recorded many times. V and J are TRBV7-9 and TRBJ1-2, with D possibly being TRBD1 (5 bases). Germline-derived CDR1 and CDR2 are SEHNR and FQNEAQ (reference sequence). Trimming took off 1 base at V and 4 bases at J, with 13 bases between the two ends. The CDR3 is made up of 15 amino acids. Here the CDR3 DNA reads TGTGCCAGCAGCTTAGATACCACAGGAGCCTATGGCTACACCTTC. It translates to CASSLDTTGAYGYTF. The variable domain in full, with the rest retrieved from reference TRBV7-9 and TRBJ1-2, is DTGVSQNPRHKITKRGQNVTFRCDPISEHNRLYWYRQTLGQGPEFLTYFQNEAQLEKSRLLSDRFSAERPKGSFSTLEIQRTEQGDSAMYLCASSLDTTGAYGYTFGSGTRLTVV.

There are many counts of this clonotype. The chain joins TRBV19 to TRBJ2-7; D not resolved. This CDR3 spans 13 amino acids. Trimming took 5 bases from V and 2 from J, leaving 10 bases between them. Germline CDR1 and CDR2: LNHDA and SQIVND (reference sequence). CDR3 coding DNA: TGTGCCAGTAGTCCGCTTCTCACCTACGAGCAGTACTTC. As protein: CASSPLLTYEQYF.

This clonotype was observed many times. The chain combines TRBV5-6 with TRBJ1-2; a weak D match, TRBD1 (5 bases). CDR1 SGHDT and CDR2 YYEEEE come from the germline V gene. The CDR3 runs 14 residues. Trimming cost V 2 bases and J 6 bases, with 14 bases left between them. This CDR3 is CASSFIRGPNGYTF. CDR3 DNA sequence: TGTGCCAGCAGCTTTATACGGGGACCTAATGGCTACACCTTC.

This clonotype appeared many times. V is TRBV18 and J is TRBJ2-3; weak D call: TRBD2 (5 bases). In germline, CDR1 is KGHSH, CDR2 LQKENI. V gave up 4 bases and J gave up 5 bases, with 22 bases separating them. The CDR3 sequence is 17 residues long. The CDR3 coding sequence is TGTGCCAGCTCACGCAGTTCGGGGTACACCTCAGGAGATACGCAGTATTTT. It is translated as CASSRSSGYTSGDTQYF.

This chain connects TRBV10-2 to TRBJ2-7; the D gene is possibly TRBD1 (6 bases). The CDR3 contains 15 residues. Deletions cut 2 bases from V and 0 bases from J, with 11 bases between. Germline CDR1 reads WSHSY; CDR2 reads SAAADI. As DNA, the CDR3 is TGCGCCAGCAGTGAGCTTGAAGGGGGCTCCTACGAGCAGTACTTC. It is translated as CASSELEGGSYEQYF.

There are a few counts of this clonotype. The genes are TRBV5-6 and TRBJ2-1, with 8 bases lining up with TRBD2. Trimming at V came to 4 bases and at J to 8 bases, leaving 17 bases not matched to a gene. Germline V gives CDR1 SGHDT, CDR2 YYEEEE. CDR3 size: 17 residues. CDR3 residues: CASSRDSGAFLPDEQFF. As DNA, the CDR3 is TGTGCCAGCAGCCGAGATAGCGGGGCCTTCCTCCCGGATGAGCAGTTCTTC.

Many counts were recorded for this clonotype. This chain uses TRBV6-1 with TRBJ2-1, with 7 bases fitting TRBD2. The CDR3 spans 15 residues. V lost 2 bases to trimming and J lost 9 bases; unmatched junction nucleotides: 10. Germline V CDR1 and CDR2: MNHNS, SASEGT. CDR3 coding DNA: TGTGCCAGCAGTGAAAAGGGCGGGAGTCGCTTTGAGCAGTTCTTC. Amino acids: CASSEKGGSRFEQFF.

There are a few counts of this clonotype. V and J are TRBV30 and TRBJ2-2, with 8 bases fitting TRBD2. The V gene end was trimmed by 5 bases and the J gene end by 6 bases; junction bases not matched to a gene: 11. Germline values: CDR1 GTSNPN, CDR2 SVGIG (reference sequence). This CDR3 spans 15 amino acids. The CDR3, as DNA: TGTGCCTGGGTTGGTCGGGAGGGCCCGGCCGGGGAGCTGTTTTTT. Residues: CAWVGREGPAGELFF.

This clonotype showed up many times. The chain is built from TRBV10-3 and TRBJ2-7; D might be TRBD1 or TRBD2, each matching 5 bases. Germline V lookup: CDR1 ENHRY, CDR2 SYGVKD. Trimming pared 6 bases from V and 3 bases from J, leaving 21 bases between. The CDR3 totals 16 residues. The CDR3 region has the DNA TGTGCCATCAGCGCTACCTCCGGGACCGGCAACTACGAGCAGTACTTC. It codes for CAISATSGTGNYEQYF.

The gene calls are TRBV4-1 and TRBJ1-2, with D maybe TRBD1 (5 bases). The germline V and J ends were trimmed by 3 bases and 7 bases, with 24 bases remaining between them. The V gene's germline CDR1 is MGHRA and CDR2 YSYEKL. The CDR3 sequence is 17 residues long. The CDR3, as DNA: TGCGCCAGCAGCCAGATCGTCAGGGTCTCGGGCGACCTTGGCTACACCTTC. Its translation is CASSQIVRVSGDLGYTF.

Many counts were recorded for this clonotype. This chain connects TRBV3-1 to TRBJ2-7; D uncertain. Germline assignment: CDR1 LGHDT and CDR2 YNNKEL (reference sequence). This CDR3 is 12 amino acids long. Trimming took off 5 bases at V and 8 bases at J, with 13 bases between the two ends. The CDR3 loop is CASSKPGRQQYF. In DNA form, the CDR3 reads TGTGCCAGCAGCAAACCGGGCCGACAGCAGTACTTC.

The rearrangement uses TRBV12-3 or TRBV12-4 and TRBJ2-7; weak D call: TRBD1 (6 bases). V lost 5 bases and J 2 bases, leaving 16 bases between the germline ends. CDR3 length equals 15 residues. The CDR3 protein is CASSPWWDTTYEQYF. CDR3 bases: TGTGCCAGCAGTCCCTGGTGGGACACCACCTACGAGCAGTACTTC.

This chain joins TRBV28 and TRBJ2-7, with D perhaps matching TRBD1 or TRBD2 (5 bases each). Germline V CDR1 and CDR2: MDHEN, SYDVKM. CDR3 length equals 14 residues. V dropped 7 bases and J dropped 6 bases, with 19 bases sitting between them. CDR3 sequence reads: CASTTGVPGGEQYF. As DNA, the CDR3 is TGTGCCAGCACCACTGGGGTCCCTGGGGGCGAGCAGTACTTC.

This clonotype was counted many times. The chain has TRBV7-9 and TRBJ2-1, with 7 bases lining up with TRBD2. Trimming took 0 bases from V and 4 from J; bases not matched to a gene: 3. Germline V gives CDR1 SEHNR, CDR2 FQNEAQ (reference sequence). The CDR3 covers 15 residues. CDR3 residues: CASSLALAWYNEQFF. The CDR3 nucleotides are TGTGCCAGCAGCTTAGCACTAGCGTGGTACAATGAGCAGTTCTTC.

This clonotype was recorded at least ten times. The chain combines TRBV5-1 with TRBJ1-1; no reliable D call. V was shortened by 1 base and J by 3 bases, with 13 bases between the two germline ends. From germline, CDR1 is SGHRS and CDR2 YFSETQ. The CDR3 loop spans 15 amino acids. In DNA, the CDR3 is TGCGCCAGCAGCTTGCAACGGTCGGCGGACACTGAAGCTTTCTTT. Translating it yields CASSLQRSADTEAFF.

Details on this clonotype: A far larger clone is just one base off, so this is likely a read error. The chain combines TRBV6-2 or TRBV6-3 with TRBJ2-3; a weak D match, TRBD2 (6 bases). The CDR3 extends over 13 amino acids. V lost 4 bases and J 2 bases, leaving 7 bases between the germline ends. The germline V gene has CDR1 MNHEY and CDR2 SVGEGT. The CDR3 sequence: CASSWDFTDTQYF. The DNA for the CDR3 is TGTGCCAGCAGTTGGGACTTCACAGATACGCAGTATTTT.